This T cell receptor beta chain came from a study of cytotoxic CD8 clonotypes in ibrutinib-treated CLL. The CDR3 has 13 amino acids. V gave up 4 bases and J gave up 6 bases, with 12 bases separating them. Per germline, CDR1 MGHRA and CDR2 YSYEKL. Clones were sequenced by immunoSEQ multiplex PCR, and TCRdb holds only the in-frame ones, with some missing. The data show under 200,000 clones, with roughly 86% seen just once and roughly 2% held by the top ten. The origin of this receptor is a human donor with chronic lymphocytic leukemia. The V and J genes are TRBV4-1 and TRBJ1-1; a possible D gene is TRBD1 (6 bases). Sequencing was performed on PBMCs, taken after 12 months of ibrutinib treatment. CDR3 loop: CASSLRGASEAFF. The CDR3 nucleotides read TGCGCCAGCAGCCTCCGGGGGGCGTCTGAAGCTTTCTTT.